This entry is about one T cell receptor beta chain. What it binds is unknown. These data belong to a study of CD8+ T cells in alopecia areata. Overall study: Tofacitinib was taken orally by treated patients, and the dose was 5 to 10 mg twice daily.

cDNA serving as the sequencing template came from extracted, reverse transcribed RNA. This table comes from immunoSEQ multiplex PCR, and its TCRdb copy is limited to in-frame clones, with some not included. The table has over 150,000 clones, roughly three fifths seen once. Germline assignment: CDR1 MNHEY and CDR2 SMNVEV (reference sequence). The CDR3 consists of 9 residues. V was cut by 5 bases and J by 6 bases, with 2 bases left in between. Study results and limitations: Scalp clonality, together with expanded CD8+ clones among the top 100, fell significantly with tofacitinib.

The treatment denotes: oral pan-JAK inhibitor, 5-10 mg twice daily. From PBMCs, CD4+ and CD8+ T cells were sorted. The source was CD8+ T cells sorted from blood, collected at week 24, from a patient treated with tofacitinib. This TCR came from a human donor with alopecia areata. The chain links TRBV27 to TRBJ2-7; no clear D gene. The CDR3 DNA follows: TGTGCCAGCAGTCCCGAGCAGTACTTC. It is translated as CASSPEQYF.